These T cell receptor beta chains were read from a single sample in a study of T-cell reconstitution after alpha-beta-depleted transplantation in children. TCRdb re-called the PCR reads through MiXCR, storing one row per CDR3 protein. The repertoire holds 380,000 or so distinct CDR3 sequences, with approximately 12% as singletons. Sequencing used PBMCs, obtained from the stem cell graft. The receptors derive from a human donor who donated a stem cell graft to a child with Fanconi anemia. The CDR3 runs from the conserved cysteine through the conserved F or W. Each record gives: clone size, J gene, D gene, V gene, CDR3 protein, CDR3 DNA. D genes are given only for firm matches. Some rows have no size entry. The others give once, few or many, or a class for an expanded clone.

clone size: .; J gene: TRBJ2-1; D gene: .; V gene: TRBV10-3; CDR3 protein: CAISDLASEYNEQFF; CDR3 DNA: TGTGCCATCAGTGATTTGGCTAGTGAATACAATGAGCAGTTCTTC
clone size: few; J gene: TRBJ2-3; D gene: .; V gene: TRBV29-1; CDR3 protein: CSVIGGYTQYF; CDR3 DNA: TGCAGCGTGATAGGGGGGTATACGCAGTATTTT
clone size: few; J gene: TRBJ1-5; D gene: TRBD1; V gene: TRBV5-1; CDR3 protein: CASSPDRPDQPQHF; CDR3 DNA: TGCGCCAGCAGCCCGGACAGGCCAGATCAGCCCCAGCATTTT
clone size: .; J gene: TRBJ1-1; D gene: .; V gene: TRBV20-1; CDR3 protein: CSAARTVNTEAFF; CDR3 DNA: TGCAGTGCCGCGAGGACAGTGAACACTGAAGCTTTCTTT
clone size: .; J gene: TRBJ1-1; D gene: TRBD1; V gene: TRBV7-2; CDR3 protein: CASSWGDRPGAFF; CDR3 DNA: TGTGCCAGCAGCTGGGGGGACAGGCCGGGAGCTTTCTTT
clone size: .; J gene: TRBJ2-5; D gene: .; V gene: TRBV5-1; CDR3 protein: CASSLSQPQETQYF; CDR3 DNA: TGCGCCAGCAGCTTGTCGCAGCCCCAAGAGACCCAGTACTTC
clone size: once; J gene: TRBJ1-1; D gene: .; V gene: TRBV29-1; CDR3 protein: CSVDVRGTNTEAFF; CDR3 DNA: TGCAGCGTTGACGTCCGGGGGACAAACACTGAAGCTTTCTTT
clone size: .; J gene: TRBJ2-6; D gene: .; V gene: TRBV9; CDR3 protein: CASSEGSAGANVLTF; CDR3 DNA: TGTGCCAGCAGCGAAGGGTCGGCTGGGGCCAACGTCCTGACTTTC
clone size: .; J gene: TRBJ2-2; D gene: .; V gene: TRBV5-1; CDR3 protein: CASSSGQNTGELFF; CDR3 DNA: TGCGCCAGCAGCTCGGGACAGAACACCGGGGAGCTGTTTTTT
clone size: many; J gene: TRBJ2-7; D gene: TRBD1; V gene: TRBV2; CDR3 protein: CASSLRTGNSYEQYF; CDR3 DNA: TGTGCCAGCAGTCTACGGACAGGGAACTCCTACGAGCAGTACTTC
clone size: .; J gene: TRBJ2-5; D gene: .; V gene: TRBV5-1; CDR3 protein: CASSLVQAEGTQYF; CDR3 DNA: TGCGCCAGCAGCTTGGTACAGGCAGAAGGGACCCAGTACTTC
clone size: few; J gene: TRBJ1-4; D gene: .; V gene: TRBV18; CDR3 protein: CASSADGGVDEKLFF; CDR3 DNA: TGTGCCAGCTCAGCGGACGGGGGGGTGGATGAAAAACTGTTTTTT
clone size: .; J gene: TRBJ2-2; D gene: .; V gene: TRBV7-8; CDR3 protein: CASSLTHPTGTGELFF; CDR3 DNA: TGTGCCAGCAGCCTCACCCATCCGACAGGCACCGGGGAGCTGTTTTTT
clone size: few; J gene: TRBJ2-6; D gene: TRBD1; V gene: TRBV5-1; CDR3 protein: CASSPLTGRSGANVLTF; CDR3 DNA: TGCGCCAGCAGCCCGCTGACAGGGCGATCTGGGGCCAACGTCCTGACTTTC
clone size: .; J gene: TRBJ1-2; D gene: TRBD1; V gene: TRBV12-3/TRBV12-4; CDR3 protein: CASSSYDRVDYGYTF; CDR3 DNA: TGTGCCAGCAGTTCATACGACAGGGTGGACTATGGCTACACCTTC
clone size: few; J gene: TRBJ2-1; D gene: .; V gene: TRBV7-9; CDR3 protein: CASSLEAGAEQFF; CDR3 DNA: TGTGCCAGCAGCTTAGAGGCGGGGGCTGAGCAGTTCTTC
clone size: .; J gene: TRBJ2-7; D gene: .; V gene: TRBV29-1; CDR3 protein: CSVSAGTRTYEQYF; CDR3 DNA: TGCAGCGTTTCGGCCGGGACACGCACCTACGAGCAGTACTTC
clone size: .; J gene: TRBJ1-1; D gene: TRBD1; V gene: TRBV3-1; CDR3 protein: CASSQGTGGPMNTEAFF; CDR3 DNA: TGTGCCAGCAGCCAGGGGACAGGGGGTCCCATGAACACTGAAGCTTTCTTT
clone size: few; J gene: TRBJ2-1; D gene: TRBD1; V gene: TRBV25-1; CDR3 protein: CASSTGTGSREQFF; CDR3 DNA: TGTGCCAGCAGTACCGGGACAGGGTCGCGTGAGCAGTTCTTC
clone size: .; J gene: TRBJ1-2; D gene: .; V gene: TRBV29-1; CDR3 protein: CSANGQDYGYTF; CDR3 DNA: TGCAGCGCAAACGGGCAGGACTATGGCTACACCTTC
clone size: .; J gene: TRBJ2-5; D gene: TRBD1; V gene: TRBV7-2; CDR3 protein: CASSSPDRVKETQYF; CDR3 DNA: TGTGCCAGCAGTTCTCCGGACAGGGTAAAAGAGACCCAGTACTTC
clone size: many; J gene: TRBJ1-2; D gene: .; V gene: TRBV12-3/TRBV12-4; CDR3 protein: CASSLGARGGYGYTF; CDR3 DNA: TGTGCCAGCAGTTTAGGGGCCAGGGGAGGATATGGCTACACCTTC
clone size: once; J gene: TRBJ2-7; D gene: TRBD2; V gene: TRBV5-1; CDR3 protein: CASSLAGLAGMYEQYF; CDR3 DNA: TGCGCCAGCAGCTTGGCCGGACTAGCGGGGATGTACGAGCAGTACTTC
clone size: .; J gene: TRBJ2-6; D gene: .; V gene: TRBV12-3/TRBV12-4; CDR3 protein: CASSLVVPGANVLTF; CDR3 DNA: TGTGCCAGCAGTTTAGTGGTTCCTGGGGCCAACGTCCTGACTTTC
clone size: few; J gene: TRBJ2-3; D gene: .; V gene: TRBV7-6; CDR3 protein: CASSWKAGERITDTQYF; CDR3 DNA: TGTGCCAGCAGCTGGAAAGCGGGTGAGAGAATCACAGATACGCAGTATTTT
clone size: many; J gene: TRBJ2-3; D gene: .; V gene: TRBV5-1; CDR3 protein: CASSLAGLGGTDTQYF; CDR3 DNA: TGCGCCAGCAGCTTGGCAGGGCTAGGAGGCACAGATACGCAGTATTTT
clone size: .; J gene: TRBJ1-5; D gene: .; V gene: TRBV3-1; CDR3 protein: CASSPADGGSRQPQHF; CDR3 DNA: TGTGCCAGCAGCCCAGCGGACGGGGGGTCGCGTCAGCCCCAGCATTTT
clone size: many; J gene: TRBJ1-1; D gene: .; V gene: TRBV4-3; CDR3 protein: CASSQEAGLNTEAFF; CDR3 DNA: TGCGCCAGCAGCCAAGAAGCAGGGTTGAACACTGAAGCTTTCTTT
clone size: many; J gene: TRBJ1-6; D gene: .; V gene: TRBV3-1; CDR3 protein: CASSQGADSPLHF; CDR3 DNA: TGTGCCAGCAGCCAAGGCGCGGATTCACCCCTCCACTTT
clone size: few; J gene: TRBJ2-7; D gene: .; V gene: TRBV3-1; CDR3 protein: CASSHDTYEQYF; CDR3 DNA: TGTGCCAGCAGCCATGACACGTACGAGCAGTACTTC
clone size: .; J gene: TRBJ2-1; D gene: .; V gene: TRBV6-1; CDR3 protein: CASRSLAYNEQFF; CDR3 DNA: TGTGCCAGCAGATCCCTCGCCTACAATGAGCAGTTCTTC
clone size: many; J gene: TRBJ2-1; D gene: TRBD2; V gene: TRBV7-7; CDR3 protein: CASSLGTSGGLRNEQFF; CDR3 DNA: TGTGCCAGCAGCTTAGGTACTAGCGGGGGCCTCAGGAATGAGCAGTTCTTC
clone size: many; J gene: TRBJ2-3; D gene: .; V gene: TRBV6-2/TRBV6-3; CDR3 protein: CASSSRTGTDTQYF; CDR3 DNA: TGTGCCAGCAGTAGCCGGACAGGCACAGATACGCAGTATTTT
clone size: many; J gene: TRBJ1-1; D gene: .; V gene: TRBV29-1; CDR3 protein: CSVDPTYAEAFF; CDR3 DNA: TGCAGCGTTGACCCGACATACGCTGAAGCTTTCTTT
clone size: .; J gene: TRBJ2-3; D gene: .; V gene: TRBV7-2; CDR3 protein: CASSLGFQDTQYF; CDR3 DNA: TGTGCCAGCAGCTTAGGCTTCCAGGATACGCAGTATTTT
clone size: many; J gene: TRBJ2-7; D gene: .; V gene: TRBV12-3/TRBV12-4; CDR3 protein: CASSFRGSNEQYF; CDR3 DNA: TGTGCCAGCAGTTTCAGGGGTAGCAACGAGCAGTACTTC
clone size: few; J gene: TRBJ2-1; D gene: TRBD2; V gene: TRBV5-1; CDR3 protein: CASGIGGGPYNEQFF; CDR3 DNA: TGCGCCAGCGGCATCGGGGGGGGCCCCTACAATGAGCAGTTCTTC
clone size: many; J gene: TRBJ2-6; D gene: TRBD1; V gene: TRBV5-1; CDR3 protein: CASSLTGDLGANVLTF; CDR3 DNA: TGCGCCAGCAGCTTGACAGGGGATCTGGGGGCCAACGTCCTGACTTTC
clone size: .; J gene: TRBJ2-1; D gene: TRBD2; V gene: TRBV27; CDR3 protein: CASSLRGAGGHNEQFF; CDR3 DNA: TGTGCCAGCAGTTTAAGAGGAGCGGGGGGTCACAATGAGCAGTTCTTC
clone size: few; J gene: TRBJ2-3; D gene: TRBD1; V gene: TRBV7-6; CDR3 protein: CASSFSGGNTDTQYF; CDR3 DNA: TGTGCCAGCAGCTTCTCAGGGGGAAACACAGATACGCAGTATTTT
clone size: .; J gene: TRBJ2-1; D gene: TRBD1; V gene: TRBV6-6; CDR3 protein: CASTQTGGGEQFF; CDR3 DNA: TGTGCCAGCACCCAAACAGGGGGCGGTGAGCAGTTCTTC
clone size: .; J gene: TRBJ1-1; D gene: TRBD1; V gene: TRBV12-3/TRBV12-4; CDR3 protein: CASSLQGGIGTEAFF; CDR3 DNA: TGTGCCAGCAGCCTCCAGGGGGGGATAGGTACTGAAGCTTTCTTT
clone size: .; J gene: TRBJ1-2; D gene: .; V gene: TRBV20-1; CDR3 protein: CSARRVNYGYTF; CDR3 DNA: TGCAGTGCTAGAAGGGTCAACTATGGCTACACCTTC
clone size: .; J gene: TRBJ1-6; D gene: .; V gene: TRBV7-8; CDR3 protein: CASSPGGQGNSPLHF; CDR3 DNA: TGTGCCAGCAGCCCTGGCGGGCAGGGGAATTCACCCCTCCACTTT
clone size: .; J gene: TRBJ1-1; D gene: .; V gene: TRBV2; CDR3 protein: CASSEGHLNTEAFF; CDR3 DNA: TGTGCCAGCAGTGAGGGACACTTAAACACTGAAGCTTTCTTT
clone size: many; J gene: TRBJ2-3; D gene: .; V gene: TRBV12-3/TRBV12-4; CDR3 protein: CASSLQQGGGTQYF; CDR3 DNA: TGTGCCAGCAGTTTACAACAGGGAGGGGGTACGCAGTATTTT
clone size: many; J gene: TRBJ1-1; D gene: .; V gene: TRBV18; CDR3 protein: CASSPTNQNTEAFF; CDR3 DNA: TGTGCCAGCTCACCTACAAATCAGAACACTGAAGCTTTCTTT
clone size: few; J gene: TRBJ1-5; D gene: .; V gene: TRBV28; CDR3 protein: CASTGGMRGNQPQHF; CDR3 DNA: TGTGCCAGCACGGGGGGTATGCGGGGAAACCAGCCCCAGCATTTT
clone size: many; J gene: TRBJ2-2; D gene: TRBD1; V gene: TRBV12-3/TRBV12-4; CDR3 protein: CASSGQGFGELFF; CDR3 DNA: TGTGCCAGCAGTGGACAGGGATTCGGGGAGCTGTTTTTT
clone size: few; J gene: TRBJ2-1; D gene: TRBD2; V gene: TRBV12-3/TRBV12-4; CDR3 protein: CASSSGLAGYNHNEQFF; CDR3 DNA: TGTGCCAGCAGTTCCGGACTAGCGGGGTACAACCACAATGAGCAGTTCTTC